This entry lists 9 T cell receptor beta chains sequenced from one sample in a study of OX40 agonist ivuxolimab in advanced cancers. Measured with immunoSEQ multiplex PCR; TCRdb has only the in-frame clones, and not every one. This sample carries 50,000 to 60,000 clones, about 80% of them seen once, and the ten largest clones take roughly 4.4%. Specimen: CD4+ or CD8+ T cells sorted from blood, collected in a trial of the OX40 agonist ivuxolimab. The receptor set was obtained from an adult with an advanced solid tumor such as melanoma, head and neck, liver or kidney cancer.

The rearrangement joins TRBV6-6 to TRBJ1-5; maybe TRBD1 (5 bases). The length of the CDR3 is 14 residues. V lost 5 bases and J 4 bases, leaving 12 bases between the germline ends. The V gene's germline CDR1 is MNHNY and CDR2 SVGAGI (reference sequence). CDR3 nucleotide sequence: TGTGCCAGCAGTCCTCGACGGGGGAATCAGCCCCAGCATTTT. This gives the protein CASSPRRGNQPQHF.

This chain joins TRBV30 and TRBJ2-3, with 11 positions matching TRBD2. V lost 6 bases, J lost 4 bases, and 6 bases stayed unmatched. The CDR3 extends over 14 amino acids. CDR1 is GTSNPN and CDR2 is SVGIG in the germline V gene (reference sequence). CDR3 DNA sequence: TGTGCCTGTCCGACTAGCGGGATTCCAGATACGCAGTATTTT. Its translation is CACPTSGIPDTQYF.

The chain links TRBV2 to TRBJ1-5; weak D call: TRBD1 (5 bases). The V end lost 7 bases, the J end lost 3 bases, and 13 bases lay between the germline ends. The CDR3 is 14 amino acids. Looked up from germline, CDR1 is SNHLY and CDR2 is FYNNEI. CDR3 DNA sequence: TGTGCCAGCACGGAGGGACTCGTCAATCAGCCCCAGCATTTT. Translated, it gives CASTEGLVNQPQHF.

The chain couples TRBV5-1 to TRBJ2-2, with 7 bases fitting TRBD2. The CDR3 totals 15 residues. J gave up 1 base and V 6 bases, and 6 bases lay outside the gene matches. The germline V gene encodes CDR1 SGHRS and CDR2 YFSETQ. The CDR3 nucleotides are TGCGCCAGCACACCCGCGGGGGTGAACACCGGGGAGCTGTTTTTT. This translates into CASTPAGVNTGELFF.

The V call is TRBV5-1, the J call TRBJ2-7; 10 bases agree with TRBD1. Germline assignment: CDR1 SGHRS and CDR2 YFSETQ. The J segment lost 7 bases and the V segment lost 4 bases, leaving 8 bases of the junction unmatched. The CDR3 sequence is 14 residues long. The CDR3 sequence: CASSPGQGQGEQYF. CDR3 nucleotide sequence: TGCGCCAGCAGCCCGGGACAGGGGCAGGGTGAGCAGTACTTC.

This clone was seen a handful of times. Other DNA variants within this sample encode the same CDR3. The rearrangement uses TRBV7-9 and TRBJ2-6, with D uncertain. CDR3 length: 16 residues. Germline V gives CDR1 SEHNR, CDR2 FQNEAQ (reference sequence). V gave up 6 bases and J gave up 4 bases, with 16 bases separating them. CDR3 protein: CASRSRGGTGANVLTF. CDR3 in DNA: TGTGCCAGCAGATCGAGAGGCGGTACCGGGGCCAACGTCCTGACTTTC.

This clone showed up just a few times. The chain uses TRBV28 and TRBJ1-1, with D possibly TRBD1 on 6 matching bases. The V end was cut by 6 bases, the J end by 0 bases, with 14 bases between. CDR3 length equals 15 residues. CDR1 MDHEN and CDR2 SYDVKM come from the germline V gene. The CDR3, as DNA: TGTGCCAGCAGAGGAGAGGGACAAGTGAACACTGAAGCTTTCTTT. This encodes CASRGEGQVNTEAFF.

This clone has only a few counts. J is TRBJ1-1 and V is TRBV6-5; D unresolved. Germline lookup yields CDR1 MNHEY and CDR2 SVGAGI. Trimming cost V 0 bases and J 3 bases, with 8 bases left between them. The CDR3 length is 14 residues. CDR3 sequence: CASSYSGRHTEAFF. In DNA form, the CDR3 reads TGTGCCAGCAGTTACTCAGGCAGGCACACTGAAGCTTTCTTT.

The V call is TRBV5-4, the J call TRBJ2-5; D remains unclear. V lost 0 bases, J lost 7 bases, and 7 bases lay in between. The CDR3 length is 12 residues. The V gene's germline CDR1 is SGHNT and CDR2 YYREEE (reference sequence). DNA of the CDR3: TGTGCCAGCAGCTTGGAATGGGGGACCCAGTACTTC. This translates into CASSLEWGTQYF.